This T cell receptor (beta chain) came from a study of T cells in Graves' hyperthyroidism and ophthalmopathy. Study as a whole: Peripheral blood draws took place at initial diagnosis, ahead of any treatment. Findings and limits, study-wide: Most thyroid-expanded clonotypes above 0.001 were also found in blood. Ophthalmopathy was model-predicted a median roughly 6.5 months pre-onset.

TCR beta CDR3 regions were amplified from RNA transcripts. The primer set for the first-round RT-PCR of the TCR CDR3 was HTBI. TCRdb independently ran MiXCR on the multiplex PCR reads; one entry per CDR3 protein. The repertoire has a few hundred thousand distinct CDR3 sequences, about 19% of them found once; the top ten carry approximately 37%. The length of the CDR3 is 13 residues. V lost 5 bases to trimming and J lost 7 bases, with 15 bases between them. Germline V gene data show CDR1 as SNHLY and CDR2 as FYNNEI. This clonotype was seen more than once but under ten times. Its antigen is as yet unknown. Those patients with uncontrolled infection, other autoimmune disease, pregnancy or lactation were excluded.

The chain has TRBV2 and TRBJ2-7; D not resolved. This TCR derives from a man aged 45-60 years with Graves' ophthalmopathy. The specimen was blood. CDR3 DNA: TGTGCCAGCAGTTTATCCCTCGCCGGGGAGCAGTACTTC. As protein: CASSLSLAGEQYF.